This TCR beta chain was sequenced during a study of T cell clonality in common variable immunodeficiency. Assay: immunoSEQ multiplex PCR; the TCRdb copy retains only in-frame clones and omits some. The profile covers 20,000 or so clones, none occurring a single time. This clone has ten or more counts. As yet, its antigen is unknown. Study-level points and caveats: Common variable immunodeficiency TCR beta sequences reportedly had fewer deletions and N-nucleotide insertions. Compared with controls, CVID subjects had fewer shared TCRbeta clones.

Sequencing was done on a sample of peripheral blood mononuclear cells. The sequence was collected from a human donor with common variable immunodeficiency.

CDR3 in amino acids: CASSPGQGAGETQYF. The covered CDR3 bases are TGTGCCAGCAGCCCAGGACAGGGGGCAGGAGAGACC. The rearrangement uses TRBV11-2 and TRBJ2-5; 11 bases fit TRBD1. The read terminates 3 residues before the CDR3 end, so the remaining end is supplied by the germline J gene. J gave up 4 bases and V 5 bases, and 6 bases lay outside the gene matches. The CDR3 loop spans 15 amino acids. Looked up from germline, CDR1 is SGHAT and CDR2 is FQNNGV.